The 31 T cell receptor beta chains listed next were all sequenced from one sample in a study of blood T cells in healthy people across ages. A second PCR, run for about 7 to 11 cycles, used a sample-barcoded 5' primer plus a J-beta primer mix. TCRdb independently ran MiXCR on the 5' RACE reads; one entry per CDR3 protein. Among approximately 800,000 distinct CDR3 sequences listed, about 46% were seen once. Sequenced: blood. Every receptor here comes from a man older than 75 in good health.

V usage is TRBV29-1 and J usage is TRBJ1-2; D not resolved. Germline V gene data show CDR1 as SQVTM and CDR2 as ANQGSEA. The V and J ends lost 4 bases and 5 bases respectively, with 23 bases between them. CDR3 length: 16 amino acids. The CDR3, as DNA: TGCAGCGTTGGCCCCCGGAGGCCTCGCAGGCCTTATGGCTACACCTTC. Translation gives CSVGPRRPRRPYGYTF.

This clonotype was recorded at least ten times. CDR3 coding DNA: TGTGCCAGCAGTTTCTCTAGCGGGAGCTACGAGCAGTACTTC. Amino acid sequence: CASSFSSGSYEQYF. This chain uses TRBV12-3 or TRBV12-4 with TRBJ2-7; 10 nucleotides match TRBD2. The CDR3 is 14 amino acids. V was clipped by 3 bases and J by 3 bases; unmatched bases: 2.

J is TRBJ2-7 and V is TRBV15; 9 bases agree with TRBD1. Germline trimming cut 1 base from V and 3 bases from J; bases unmatched to any gene: 4. CDR1 and CDR2 (germline): LNHNV, YYDKDF (reference sequence). The CDR3 totals 15 residues. CDR3 in amino acids: CATSRAPGQGYEQYF. The CDR3 DNA reads as TGTGCCACCAGCAGAGCTCCGGGACAGGGCTACGAGCAGTACTTC.

The V call is TRBV7-9, the J call TRBJ2-3; D remains unclear. The germline CDR1 and CDR2 sequences are SEHNR and FQNEAQ (reference sequence). V was shortened by 4 bases and J by 7 bases, with 3 bases between the two germline ends. CDR3 size: 10 residues. CDR3 loop: CASSSYTQYF. CDR3 DNA sequence: TGTGCCAGCAGCTCTTATACGCAGTATTTT.

The chain links TRBV10-3 to TRBJ2-1; 7 bases fit TRBD2. Trimming cost V 4 bases and J 8 bases; bases outside gene matches: 5. The CDR3 loop spans 13 amino acids. Germline lookup yields CDR1 ENHRY and CDR2 SYGVKD. The CDR3 loop reads CAISAGGGDEQFF. CDR3 in DNA: TGTGCCATCAGTGCTGGGGGGGGGGATGAGCAGTTCTTC.

The DNA for the CDR3 is TGCAGCGTTGAAGAGCGCCTAGCGGGAAGGTATGATGAGCAGTTCTTC. The encoded protein is CSVEERLAGRYDEQFF. The gene calls are TRBV29-1 and TRBJ2-1; 9 bases are a match to TRBD2. V lost 0 bases and J lost 8; bases outside the gene matches: 11. The CDR3 runs to 16 residues. Germline CDR1 is SQVTM and CDR2 is ANQGSEA.

The chain combines TRBV10-3 with TRBJ2-5, with unresolved D. TRBJ2-7 matches the DNA end more closely, so the J call is doubtful. The CDR3 length is 9 residues. Germline V gene sequence: CDR1 ENHRY, CDR2 SYGVKD. The CDR3: CAIGYEQYF. CDR3 nucleotides: TGTGCCATCGGCTACGAGCAGTACTTC.

This clonotype was seen a handful of times. This rearrangement joins TRBV20-1 to TRBJ1-2; 7 nucleotides agree with TRBD1. V trimming: 6 bases; J trimming: 0 bases; junction bases outside the gene matches: 4. This CDR3 is built from 13 residues. Germline CDR1 DFQATT, CDR2 SNEGSKA (reference sequence). CDR3 nucleotides: TGCAGTGCGCCGGGGACAGCTAACTATGGCTACACCTTC. Its protein product is CSAPGTANYGYTF.

V usage is TRBV5-1 and J usage is TRBJ2-2; D is possibly TRBD1 (6 bases). Germline V gene sequence: CDR1 SGHRS, CDR2 YFSETQ. The germline V and J ends were trimmed by 4 bases and 6 bases, with 13 bases remaining between them. This CDR3 has 14 residues. The CDR3 loop is CASSKGGSPGELFF. The CDR3 coding sequence is TGCGCCAGCAGCAAAGGGGGTTCCCCCGGGGAGCTGTTTTTT.

To note about this clonotype: A much more abundant neighbour one base away suggests this may be a read error. The chain carries TRBV12-3 or TRBV12-4 and TRBJ2-5, with D tentatively TRBD1 (6 bases). The closer fit of TRBJ2-7 to the DNA end suggests the J call may be wrong. The CDR3 has 14 amino acids. CDR3 DNA: TGTACCAGCAGTTTATCGGGACACCCCTACGAGCAGTACTTC. Translation gives CTSSLSGHPYEQYF.

A note on this clonotype: A read error is possible here, since a much larger clone lies one base away. This chain links TRBV5-1 with TRBJ1-6; tentative D call: TRBD1 (6 bases). The ends were cut back, 3 bases at V and 10 bases at J, with 17 bases in the middle. Germline V gene lookup returns CDR1 SGHRS and CDR2 YFSETQ. The CDR3 runs 15 residues. Here the CDR3 DNA reads TGCGCCAGCAGCTCGGGGGGGGGCAGTAAGTCACCCCTCCACTTT. Encoded protein: CASSSGGGSKSPLHF.

The chain employs TRBV28 and TRBJ2-7; possible D gene TRBD2, 5 bases. This CDR3 spans 15 amino acids. V was cut by 6 bases and J by 3 bases, with 18 bases left in between. Germline assignment: CDR1 MDHEN and CDR2 SYDVKM. CDR3 region: CASRKDFPSHYEQYF. In nucleotides, the CDR3 is TGTGCCAGCAGGAAGGACTTTCCTTCCCACTACGAGCAGTACTTC. The full variable domain, in which reference TRBV28 and TRBJ2-7 provide the parts outside the CDR3, is DVKVTQSSRYLVKRTGEKVFLECVQDMDHENMFWYRQDPGLGLRLIYFSYDVKMKEKGDIPEGYSVSREKKERFSLILESASTNQTSMYLCASRKDFPSHYEQYFGPGTRLTVT.

V usage is TRBV20-1 and J usage is TRBJ1-6; D call uncertain. Trimming cost V 6 bases and J 10 bases, with 19 bases left between them. CDR3 length: 14 amino acids. Per the germline V gene, CDR1 is DFQATT and CDR2 is SNEGSKA (reference sequence). The CDR3 nucleotides are TGCAGTGCCCCCCCCCCACTCTCCGGGTCACCCCTCCACTTT. It encodes CSAPPPLSGSPLHF.

This clonotype was detected many times. J is TRBJ2-1 and V is TRBV7-9; TRBD2 aligns across 9 bases. In germline, CDR1 is SEHNR, CDR2 FQNEAQ (reference sequence). The CDR3 has 16 residues. After removal of 4 bases from V and 6 bases from J, the junction contained 10 bases not matched to a gene. The CDR3 nucleotides read TGTGCCAGCAGCTACACCGGGACTAGCAATTCCAATGAGCAGTTCTTC. Its protein is CASSYTGTSNSNEQFF.

The chain carries TRBV18 and TRBJ2-7; the match to TRBD2 covers 7 bases. With V trimmed by 6 bases and J by 3 bases, 8 bases remained unmatched. The CDR3 has 14 residues. Germline assignment: CDR1 KGHSH and CDR2 LQKENI. The CDR3 coding sequence is TGTGCCAGCTCGTCCGCTAGCGGAAACTACGAGCAGTACTTC. It translates to CASSSASGNYEQYF.

The DNA for the CDR3 is TGTGCCAGCAGGAAACAGGGTAGCACCGGGGAGCTGTTTTTT. Translation: CASRKQGSTGELFF. V and J are TRBV27 and TRBJ2-2; possibly TRBD1 for D (6 bases). V dropped 6 bases and J dropped 4 bases, with 12 bases sitting between them. The CDR3 consists of 14 residues. Germline V gives CDR1 MNHEY, CDR2 SMNVEV (reference sequence).

The chain uses TRBV6-5 and TRBJ2-7; no clear D gene. The CDR3 runs to 13 residues. V lost 2 bases and J lost 3, with 8 bases in between. The germline V gene encodes CDR1 MNHEY and CDR2 SVGAGI. The DNA for the CDR3 is TGTGCCAGCAGTTACGCGCATAACTACGAGCAGTACTTC. This gives the protein CASSYAHNYEQYF.

This clonotype has just a few counts. The chain carries TRBV29-1 and TRBJ2-3; no firm D call. The germline V and J ends were trimmed by 4 bases and 4 bases, with 12 bases remaining between them. The CDR3 contains 13 residues. Germline values: CDR1 SQVTM, CDR2 ANQGSEA. The CDR3 spells CSVAFRKADTQYF. In nucleotides, the CDR3 is TGCAGCGTTGCCTTCAGGAAGGCAGATACGCAGTATTTT.

This clonotype was seen a few times. The chain links TRBV5-1 to TRBJ2-1; 7 nucleotides align to TRBD1. Trimming cost V 4 bases and J 3 bases; bases outside gene matches: 10. This CDR3 is 16 amino acids long. Germline-derived CDR1 and CDR2 are SGHRS and YFSETQ. CDR3: CASSPGGALRYNEQFF. CDR3 DNA sequence: TGCGCCAGCAGCCCAGGGGGAGCCTTACGCTACAATGAGCAGTTCTTC. The entire variable domain, with the rest obtained from reference TRBV5-1 and TRBJ2-1, is as follows: KAGVTQTPRYLIKTRGQQVTLSCSPISGHRSVSWYQQTPGQGLQFLFEYFSETQRNKGNFPGRFSGRQFSNSRSEMNVSTLELGDSALYLCASSPGGALRYNEQFFGPGTRLTVL.

There are many counts of this clonotype. The rearrangement uses TRBV6-1 and TRBJ2-1, with 14 bases aligning to TRBD2. The CDR3 is 17 residues long. Looked up from germline, CDR1 is MNHNS and CDR2 is SASEGT. J was trimmed by 4 bases and V by 7 bases; bases with no gene match: 9. Here the CDR3 reads CASTGGLAGGYYNEQFF. CDR3 nucleotides: TGTGCCAGCACAGGAGGACTAGCGGGAGGATATTACAATGAGCAGTTCTTC.

This rearrangement joins TRBV27 to TRBJ2-1; D is uncertain. Germline V lookup: CDR1 MNHEY, CDR2 SMNVEV (reference sequence). CDR3 size: 11 residues. V lost 3 bases, J lost 10 bases, and 7 bases lay in between. The chain's CDR3 is CASSFFQEQFF. CDR3 bases: TGTGCCAGCAGTTTTTTCCAGGAGCAGTTCTTC.

The table lists this clonotype with a count of one. A much larger clone sits a single nucleotide away, making a read error possible. The chain is built from TRBV7-2 and TRBJ1-6; D is undetermined. The CDR3 is 14 amino acids. The germline CDR1 and CDR2 sequences are SGHTA and FQGNSA. V lost 5 bases to trimming and J lost 7 bases, with 12 bases between them. CDR3 DNA: TGTGCCAGCAGCCACGTGTCAGCAAATTCACCCCTCCACTTT. Translated, it gives CASSHVSANSPLHF.

This clonotype was found once. The rearrangement links TRBV14 to TRBJ2-2; D is perhaps TRBD1 or TRBD2 (5 bases each). Trimming took 4 bases from V and 4 from J, leaving 22 bases between them. The CDR3 is 18 residues long. CDR1 and CDR2 (germline): SGHDN, FVKESK. CDR3 sequence: CASSLFHITGGGTGELFF. The CDR3 DNA is TGTGCCAGCAGCCTCTTCCACATTACAGGCGGAGGCACCGGGGAGCTGTTTTTT.

This chain links TRBV7-2 with TRBJ2-5, with a possible D match to TRBD1 (5 bases). The germline gives CDR1 SGHTA, CDR2 FQGNSA. V lost 2 bases to trimming and J lost 4 bases, with 17 bases between them. The CDR3 has 16 amino acids. CDR3 region: CASSLQGGAVRETQYF. CDR3 DNA sequence: TGTGCCAGCAGCTTACAGGGTGGGGCAGTAAGAGAGACCCAGTACTTC.

The chain recombines TRBV20-1 with TRBJ2-7; D may be TRBD1 or TRBD2 (5 bases each). With 4 bases removed from V and 5 bases from J, the gap between germline ends came to 15 bases. The CDR3 has 13 residues. Germline values: CDR1 DFQATT, CDR2 SNEGSKA (reference sequence). This CDR3 is CSAKAERDHEQYF. As DNA, the CDR3 is TGCAGTGCTAAAGCGGAGAGGGACCACGAGCAGTACTTC.

The chain links TRBV7-9 to TRBJ2-2; D is uncertain. The germline gives CDR1 SEHNR, CDR2 FQNEAQ (reference sequence). CDR3 size: 16 residues. V was clipped by 5 bases and J by 1 base, with 14 bases between them. In DNA, the CDR3 is TGTGCCAGCAGCCCCGGCACGTTGAGGAACACCGGGGAGCTGTTTTTT. It yields the protein CASSPGTLRNTGELFF.

This clonotype showed up just once. This chain connects TRBV5-1 to TRBJ2-5; 7 nucleotides line up with TRBD1. TRBJ2-7 matches the DNA end more closely, so the J call is doubtful. The CDR3 runs to 15 residues. Per germline, CDR1 SGHRS and CDR2 YFSETQ. CDR3 region: CASSLDRQGRDEQYF. The CDR3 coding sequence is TGCGCCAGCAGCTTGGATCGACAGGGAAGAGACGAGCAGTACTTC.

This clonotype showed up just a few times. This chain joins TRBV7-2 and TRBJ1-2; TRBD1 matches at 8 bases. V dropped 6 bases and J dropped 8; count of bases not matched to a gene: 8. The V gene's germline CDR1 is SGHTA and CDR2 FQGNSA. The CDR3 covers 13 residues. CDR3 in DNA: TGTGCCAGCAGTCCAGGGGGCGCCCGGGGCTACACCTTC. Its translation is CASSPGGARGYTF.

This chain uses TRBV5-5 with TRBJ1-4; D may be TRBD1 (6 bases). Germline CDR1 is SGHKS and CDR2 is YYEKEE (reference sequence). This CDR3 comprises 15 residues. The germline V and J ends were trimmed by 7 bases and 8 bases, with 21 bases remaining between them. As DNA, the CDR3 is TGTGCCAGCGCCCCGGAGGGGGGGTCGGGGGAAAAACTGTTTTTT. It encodes CASAPEGGSGEKLFF.

The chain couples TRBV27 to TRBJ2-5; no clear D gene. V lost 2 bases to trimming and J lost 1 base, with 11 bases between them. Germline assignment: CDR1 MNHEY and CDR2 SMNVEV (reference sequence). The CDR3 is 15 residues long. The CDR3 coding sequence is TGTGCCAGCAGTTTAAGGTCTCTGGCCCAAGAGACCCAGTACTTC. This translates into CASSLRSLAQETQYF.

The sample holds a few counts of this clonotype. The chain couples TRBV27 to TRBJ2-1, with 12 positions matching TRBD1. Germline CDR1 reads MNHEY; CDR2 reads SMNVEV (reference sequence). The CDR3 is 17 residues long. J gave up 0 bases and V 5 bases, and 5 bases lay outside the gene matches. CDR3 residues: CASSTRGQGASYNEQFF. In nucleotides, the CDR3 is TGTGCCAGCAGTACACGGGGACAGGGGGCCTCCTACAATGAGCAGTTCTTC.